This TCR beta chain derives from a study of blood T cell repertoires in COVID-19. Turning to the study itself: Acute-phase and convalescent COVID-19 samples originated in the United States, Italy and Spain. T cells, B-cell-depleted T cells, or PBMCs supplied cDNA or gDNA.

Here immunoSEQ multiplex PCR was the method, and the copy in TCRdb shows in-frame clones only, minus some. The sample records about 150,000 clones, approximately 87% being singletons. This sequence was found in a human donor in a cohort sampled during active COVID-19. The sample was peripheral blood.

CDR3 residues: CASSLVLAGPREQFF. The CDR3, as DNA: TGTGCCAGCAGCTTAGTACTAGCGGGACCCAGGGAGCAGTTCTTC. This chain uses TRBV13 with TRBJ2-1, with 10 positions matching TRBD2. From germline, CDR1 is PRHDT and CDR2 FYEKMQ (reference sequence). The CDR3 length is 15 residues. V dropped 1 base and J dropped 10; count of bases not matched to a gene: 7.